These 15 T cell receptor beta chains share one sample of origin, sequenced in a study of response to subunit inactivated influenza vaccine. MiXCR was run by TCRdb on the RT-PCR reads, yielding one entry per CDR3 protein. Of around 470,000 distinct CDR3 sequences in the sample, 7.2% were seen once. Sequenced here: PBMCs from blood, sampled around 2 years after vaccination. The receptors shown here come from a man aged 50 to 69 who received an inactivated influenza vaccine.

The chain couples TRBV11-1 to TRBJ2-1; 7 bases are a match to TRBD1. The trim removed 4 bases at V and 0 bases at J, leaving 3 bases unmatched. Germline V gives CDR1 SGHAT, CDR2 FQDESV (reference sequence). This CDR3 has 15 amino acids. The CDR3 sequence: CASSSDRSSYNEQFF. CDR3 DNA sequence: TGTGCCAGCAGCTCGGACAGGAGCTCCTACAATGAGCAGTTCTTC.

There are many counts of this clonotype. The V and J genes are TRBV7-9 and TRBJ1-1, with D possibly matching TRBD1 (5 bases). The CDR3 consists of 12 residues. The V gene's germline CDR1 is SEHNR and CDR2 FQNEAQ (reference sequence). V was trimmed by 1 base and J by 10 bases, leaving 10 bases between them. The CDR3 DNA reads as TGTGCCAGCAGCTTAGATAGGGGAAGAGCTTTCTTT. Its translation: CASSLDRGRAFF.

The sample holds many counts of this clonotype. The CDR3 coding sequence is TGTGCCATCAGTCCGGGACTAGCGGGGCGGGGAGGGAATGAGCAGTTCTTC. Amino acids: CAISPGLAGRGGNEQFF. V and J are TRBV10-3 and TRBJ2-1; 13 bases align to TRBD2. The trim removed 5 bases at V and 7 bases at J, leaving 11 bases unmatched. Germline CDR1 is ENHRY and CDR2 is SYGVKD. CDR3 length equals 17 residues.

This clonotype was seen at least ten times. V is TRBV7-2 and J is TRBJ1-2; 7 bases are a match to TRBD1. V dropped 5 bases and J dropped 4; count of bases not matched to a gene: 10. This CDR3 is 15 amino acids long. Per the germline V gene, CDR1 is SGHTA and CDR2 is FQGNSA. Here the CDR3 reads CASSLRDRPVYGYTF. CDR3 sequence (DNA): TGTGCCAGCAGCCTAAGGGACAGACCCGTCTATGGCTACACCTTC.

This clonotype was seen ten or more times. CDR3 amino acids: CASSQDGKGGIGKNIQYF. The CDR3 nucleotides are TGTGCCAGCAGCCAAGATGGGAAGGGGGGGATTGGCAAAAACATTCAGTACTTC. V and J are TRBV4-2 and TRBJ2-4, with D perhaps TRBD2 (7 bases). Per germline, CDR1 LGHNA and CDR2 YNFKEQ. The CDR3 consists of 18 residues. Trimming took 0 bases from V and 3 from J, leaving 18 bases between them.

A few counts support this clonotype. The J gene is TRBJ2-3, the V gene TRBV2; D is unclear. The ends were cut back, 2 bases at V and 1 base at J, with 4 bases in the middle. The CDR3 sequence is 13 residues long. Germline CDR1 and CDR2: SNHLY and FYNNEI. The CDR3 DNA is TGTGCCAGCAGTGAACTCCGCACAGATACGCAGTATTTT. Translating it yields CASSELRTDTQYF. The variable domain in full, completed from reference TRBV2 and TRBJ2-3, reads EPEVTQTPSHQVTQMGQEVILRCVPISNHLYFYWYRQILGQKVEFLVSFYNNEISEKSEIFDDQFSVERPDGSNFTLKIRSTKLEDSAMYFCASSELRTDTQYFGPGTRLTVL.

This clonotype has at least ten counts. CDR3: CASSQGGRTEAFF. In DNA, the CDR3 is TGCGCCAGCAGCCAAGGAGGGCGCACTGAAGCTTTCTTT. The V and J genes are TRBV4-3 and TRBJ1-1, with D uncertain. CDR3 length: 13 amino acids. Germline V CDR1 and CDR2: LGHNA, YSLEER. The ends were cut back, 1 base at V and 4 bases at J, with 7 bases in the middle.

The V and J genes are TRBV5-1 and TRBJ2-7, with 11 bases aligning to TRBD2. The CDR3 length is 17 residues. The J segment lost 5 bases and the V segment lost 0 bases, leaving 10 bases of the junction unmatched. From germline, CDR1 is SGHRS and CDR2 YFSETQ. For the CDR3, the DNA is TGCGCCAGCAGCTTGGTTGGGACTAGCGGTCTTGGGGACGAGCAGTACTTC. Its protein product is CASSLVGTSGLGDEQYF.

The chain joins TRBV4-1 to TRBJ2-1; 14 bases are shared with TRBD2. CDR3 length: 14 amino acids. The V and J ends lost 6 bases and 10 bases, in that order; junction bases with no gene match: 5. CDR1 MGHRA and CDR2 YSYEKL come from the germline V gene. The CDR3 DNA sequence: TGCGCCAGCAGGCCCGGGACTAGCGGGGGAGAGCAGTTCTTC. This encodes CASRPGTSGGEQFF.

This clonotype showed up just a few times. The rearrangement uses TRBV6-1 and TRBJ2-7, with a weak D call TRBD1 (6 bases). V lost 6 bases and J lost 7, with 22 bases in between. The CDR3 consists of 15 residues. Germline loops: CDR1 MNHNS, CDR2 SASEGT. CDR3 nucleotide sequence: TGTGCCAGCAGCCTGAGCGGACAGCTCATTTTAGAGCAGTACTTC. It specifies CASSLSGQLILEQYF.

This clonotype occurred a few times. The chain is built from TRBV20-1 and TRBJ2-1; TRBD1 or TRBD2 may be the D gene (5 bases each). Trimming cost V 8 bases and J 8 bases, with 13 bases left between them. In germline, CDR1 is DFQATT, CDR2 SNEGSKA (reference sequence). The CDR3 sequence is 11 residues long. The CDR3 nucleotides read TGCAGTACAGGAAGGGGACATGAGCAGTTCTTC. Translation: CSTGRGHEQFF.

There are many counts of this clonotype. This chain joins TRBV29-1 and TRBJ2-3; 11 bases agree with TRBD2. The CDR3 runs to 15 residues. V lost 3 bases, J lost 5 bases, and 7 bases stayed unmatched. Per germline, CDR1 SQVTM and CDR2 ANQGSEA. The CDR3 loop reads CSVDHFGLAGDTQYF. CDR3 nucleotides: TGCAGCGTTGACCACTTCGGACTAGCGGGAGATACGCAGTATTTT.

This clonotype was detected only a few times. The chain has TRBV5-1 and TRBJ2-5; TRBD2 matches 9 bases. Unmatched junction bases numbered 7, after V lost 3 bases and J lost 1 base. Germline V gene sequence: CDR1 SGHRS, CDR2 YFSETQ. The CDR3 is 16 residues long. The CDR3 protein is CASSSAGLASQETQYF. CDR3 DNA sequence: TGCGCCAGCAGCTCCGCCGGACTAGCGAGCCAAGAGACCCAGTACTTC.

With regard to this clonotype: A much bigger clone sits one base away, suggesting this may be a read error. The chain is built from TRBV6-2 or TRBV6-3 and TRBJ2-7, with no clear D. From germline, CDR1 is MNHEY and CDR2 SVGEGT. The CDR3 extends over 13 amino acids. The CDR3 protein is CVSSYFTYDTQYF. The CDR3 DNA follows: TGTGTCAGCAGTTACTTTACCTACGACACGCAGTACTTC.

V is TRBV3-1 and J is TRBJ2-4; maybe TRBD2 (6 bases). Trimming cost V 2 bases and J 9 bases, with 17 bases left between them. From germline, CDR1 is LGHDT and CDR2 YNNKEL (reference sequence). The CDR3 sequence is 15 residues long. The CDR3 spells CASSQRPSEGGIQYF. The CDR3 DNA sequence: TGTGCCAGCAGCCAAAGACCCTCCGAGGGAGGCATTCAGTACTTC.